This note documents a single T cell receptor (beta chain) sequence. The antigen is undetermined. This sample was taken from a study of CD4 T cell repertoires in COVID-19. Study-wide points: Suggested intraclonal diversification: top SARS-CoV-2-reactive clonotypes appeared in two or three memory subsets. Some SARS-CoV-2 clonotypes, between about 7 and 28%, recurred in SARS-CoV and/or HKU1 cultures.

This CDR3 region has 14 residues. Looked up from germline, CDR1 is ENHRY and CDR2 is SYGVKD. V was pared by 0 bases and J by 4 bases, with 9 bases between. The table came from immunoSEQ multiplex PCR; TCRdb's copy has only in-frame clones and leaves some out. The sample holds more than 65,000 clones, about four fifths seen once. Here the sequenced sample was CD4+ T cells from peripheral blood, taken after recovery from COVID-19. The sequence was obtained from a human donor who had COVID-19. The chain employs TRBV10-3 and TRBJ2-5; D not resolved. CDR3 DNA sequence: TGTGCCATCAGTGAGTCTTCTGACGGAGAGACCCAGTACTTC. Protein sequence: CAISESSDGETQYF.